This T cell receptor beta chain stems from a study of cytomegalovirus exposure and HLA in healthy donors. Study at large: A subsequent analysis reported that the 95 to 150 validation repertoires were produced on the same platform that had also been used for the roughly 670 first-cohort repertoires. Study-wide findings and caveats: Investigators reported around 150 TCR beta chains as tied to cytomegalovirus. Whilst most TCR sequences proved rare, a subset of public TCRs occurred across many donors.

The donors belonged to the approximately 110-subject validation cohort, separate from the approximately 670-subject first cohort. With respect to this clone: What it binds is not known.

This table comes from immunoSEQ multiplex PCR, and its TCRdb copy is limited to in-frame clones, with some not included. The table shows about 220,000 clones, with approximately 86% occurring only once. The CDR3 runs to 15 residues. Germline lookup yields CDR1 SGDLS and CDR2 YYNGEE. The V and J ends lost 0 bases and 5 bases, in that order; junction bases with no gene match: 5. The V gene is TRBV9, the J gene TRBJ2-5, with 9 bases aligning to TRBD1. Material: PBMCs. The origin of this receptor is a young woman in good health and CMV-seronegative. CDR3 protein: CASSVGGQGLETQYF. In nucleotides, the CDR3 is TGTGCCAGCAGCGTAGGGGGACAGGGACTCGAGACCCAGTACTTC.